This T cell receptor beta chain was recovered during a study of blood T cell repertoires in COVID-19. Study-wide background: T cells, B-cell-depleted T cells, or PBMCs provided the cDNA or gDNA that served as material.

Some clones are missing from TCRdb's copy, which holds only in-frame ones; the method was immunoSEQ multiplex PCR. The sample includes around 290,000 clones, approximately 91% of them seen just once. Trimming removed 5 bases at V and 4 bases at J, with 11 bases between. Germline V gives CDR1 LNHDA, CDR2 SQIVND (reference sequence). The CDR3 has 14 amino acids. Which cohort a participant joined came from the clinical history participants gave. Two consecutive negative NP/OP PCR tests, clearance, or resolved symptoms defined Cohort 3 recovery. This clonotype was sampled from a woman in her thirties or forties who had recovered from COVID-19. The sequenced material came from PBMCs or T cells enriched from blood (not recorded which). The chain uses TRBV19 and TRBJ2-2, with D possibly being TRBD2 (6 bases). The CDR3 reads CASSARDSTGELFF. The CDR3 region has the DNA TGTGCCAGTAGTGCGCGGGACTCCACCGGGGAGCTGTTTTTT.